What follows are 4 T cell receptor beta chains derived from one specimen sequenced in a study of cytomegalovirus exposure and HLA in healthy donors. Both 60 Vbeta primers and 13 Jbeta primers went into the PCR. Sequencing was performed with immunoSEQ multiplex PCR; in TCRdb, only in-frame clones are kept and a portion is missing. The sample has some 180,000 clones; approximately 90% are singletons. The sample consisted of PBMCs. These receptors were collected from a boy between 2 and 15 years old in good health and CMV-seronegative.

This chain links TRBV5-5 with TRBJ1-2; 8 positions match TRBD1. With 1 base clipped from V and 8 bases from J, the junction kept 13 bases outside the gene matches. The CDR3 sequence is 16 residues long. CDR1 and CDR2 (germline): SGHKS, YYEKEE (reference sequence). CDR3 in DNA: TGTGCCAGCAGCTTGTACCACAGGGGGATGGATGTCGGCTACACCTTC. It specifies CASSLYHRGMDVGYTF.

The rearrangement uses TRBV27 and TRBJ2-2; 10 positions agree with TRBD1. The CDR3 length is 16 residues. Trimming took 2 bases from V and 7 from J; bases not matched to a gene: 7. Germline loops: CDR1 MNHEY, CDR2 SMNVEV (reference sequence). The CDR3 region is CASSLRDRGRGGELFF. CDR3 nucleotides: TGTGCCAGCAGTTTAAGGGACAGGGGTAGGGGCGGGGAGCTGTTTTTT.

This chain joins TRBV9 and TRBJ2-3, with D maybe TRBD2 (6 bases). Trimming took off 2 bases at V and 6 bases at J, with 13 bases between the two ends. Germline values: CDR1 SGDLS, CDR2 YYNGEE. The CDR3 extends over 14 amino acids. In DNA, the CDR3 is TGTGCCAGCAGCGTTCAGGAAGGAGGGGATACGCAGTATTTT. Its translation is CASSVQEGGDTQYF.

V and J are TRBV6-1 and TRBJ1-2; TRBD1 aligns across 8 bases. Germline CDR1 MNHNS, CDR2 SASEGT. V dropped 3 bases and J dropped 6; count of bases not matched to a gene: 6. This CDR3 region has 14 residues. This chain's CDR3 is CASSDQGARDGYTF. In DNA form, the CDR3 reads TGTGCCAGCAGTGACCAGGGGGCGCGGGATGGCTACACCTTC.